The 29 T cell receptor beta chains below all came from one sample that was sequenced in a study of patients and donors after allogeneic stem cell transplantation. TCRdb fed the RT-PCR reads into MiXCR, producing one record per CDR3 protein. The sample has approximately 61,000 distinct CDR3 sequences; 13% are singletons. The sequenced sample consisted of blood, either unsorted or a sorted T cell fraction (not recorded which). These receptors all stem from a human donor who was either an allogeneic HSCT recipient or a stem cell or donor lymphocyte infusion donor (not recorded which). It is not recorded whose cells these are; they may come from a transplant donor.

There are many counts of this clonotype. This CDR3 is CGTSGQGGHQPQHF. CDR3 DNA: TGCGGCACTTCGGGACAGGGAGGGCATCAGCCCCAGCATTTT. The chain carries TRBV29-1 and TRBJ1-5, with 9 bases that match TRBD1. This CDR3 region has 14 residues. Germline CDR1 is SQVTM and CDR2 is ANQGSEA.

Only a few counts were recorded for this clonotype. The chain links TRBV5-1 to TRBJ2-1; 13 nucleotides line up with TRBD2. Germline assignment: CDR1 SGHRS and CDR2 YFSETQ. The CDR3 totals 16 residues. V was pared by 4 bases and J by 8 bases, with 9 bases of the junction left unmatched. Here the CDR3 DNA reads TGCGCCAGCAGCCGGAGGGGACTAGCGGGGTCGGATGAGCAGTTCTTC. Amino acids: CASSRRGLAGSDEQFF.

There are a few counts of this clonotype. The chain employs TRBV5-1 and TRBJ2-5; 10 bases agree with TRBD1. The CDR3 spans 15 residues. Losses at the gene ends were 4 bases for V and 2 bases for J; bases not matched to a gene: 5. Germline CDR1 reads SGHRS; CDR2 reads YFSETQ. This CDR3 reads CASSRQGALQETQYF. CDR3 nucleotide sequence: TGCGCCAGCAGCAGACAGGGGGCTTTGCAAGAGACCCAGTACTTC.

There are a few counts of this clonotype. This chain joins TRBV6-5 and TRBJ2-3; 7 nucleotides line up with TRBD2. Germline V gene data show CDR1 as MNHEY and CDR2 as SVGAGI. V lost 5 bases and J lost 4; bases outside the gene matches: 12. The CDR3 runs to 16 residues. The DNA of the CDR3 is TGTGCCAGCAGTGCCGCGGGGGAGAGTTTGGCAGATACGCAGTATTTT. Its protein is CASSAAGESLADTQYF.

V usage is TRBV10-2 and J usage is TRBJ2-1, with 9 bases fitting TRBD1. The length of the CDR3 is 15 residues. Germline V gene sequence: CDR1 WSHSY, CDR2 SAAADI. Trimming removed 6 bases from V and 2 bases from J; junction bases left unmatched: 5. The CDR3: CASSIDRGTYNEQFF. CDR3 in DNA: TGCGCCAGCAGCATAGACAGGGGGACCTACAATGAGCAGTTCTTC.

In this sample, this clonotype turned up many times. The genes are TRBV6-2 or TRBV6-3 and TRBJ1-1, with 7 bases identical to TRBD1. The V segment lost 6 bases and the J segment 1 base; nucleotides outside the gene matches: 8. The germline V gene encodes CDR1 MNHEY and CDR2 SVGEGT. This CDR3 comprises 15 residues. Here the CDR3 reads CASSPTGWSNTEAFF. In nucleotides, the CDR3 is TGTGCCAGCAGCCCGACAGGGTGGTCGAACACTGAAGCTTTCTTT.

This clonotype has only a few counts. The chain links TRBV15 to TRBJ2-1; TRBD2 agrees at 7 bases. V trimming: 7 bases; J trimming: 5 bases; junction bases outside the gene matches: 11. In germline, CDR1 is LNHNV, CDR2 YYDKDF (reference sequence). CDR3 size: 15 residues. CDR3 residues: CATIDAGLADNEQFF. For the CDR3, the DNA is TGTGCCACCATAGACGCGGGGCTAGCGGACAATGAGCAGTTCTTC.

This clonotype was found a few times. The V gene is TRBV10-3, the J gene TRBJ1-2; 8 positions agree with TRBD1. The CDR3 covers 12 residues. The V and J ends lost 9 bases and 3 bases, in that order; junction bases with no gene match: 3. Germline CDR1 and CDR2: ENHRY and SYGVKD. CDR3 in amino acids: CAIPTGDYGYTF. The CDR3 bases are TGTGCCATTCCGACAGGGGACTATGGCTACACCTTC.

The rearrangement links TRBV20-1 to TRBJ1-5; no reliable D call. CDR1 and CDR2 from the germline V gene are DFQATT and SNEGSKA (reference sequence). The CDR3 has 12 amino acids. CDR3 nucleotides: TGCAGCCTCAGTGAGTCCAATCAGCCCCAGCATTTT. Translating gives CSLSESNQPQHF.

The rearrangement links TRBV12-3 or TRBV12-4 to TRBJ2-5, with 7 bases identical to TRBD1. This CDR3 region has 14 residues. The V segment lost 3 bases and the J segment 5 bases; nucleotides outside the gene matches: 6. CDR3 nucleotide sequence: TGTGCCAGCAGTTTTCGACAGGGCAGGGAGACCCAGTACTTC. Translated, it gives CASSFRQGRETQYF.

This clonotype has more than one count but fewer than ten. This chain connects TRBV27 to TRBJ2-7, with D perhaps matching TRBD1 or TRBD2 (5 bases each). From germline, CDR1 is MNHEY and CDR2 SMNVEV (reference sequence). Trimming shortened V by 6 bases and J by 3 bases, and 15 bases separated the two germline ends. The CDR3 is 14 residues long. The CDR3 DNA reads as TGTGCCAGCAGGGATAGTGTGGGGGACTACGAGCAGTACTTC. Protein: CASRDSVGDYEQYF.

The table lists this clonotype with many counts. The chain links TRBV2 to TRBJ1-4; TRBD1 might be the D (5 bases). The CDR3 covers 15 residues. The V end was cut by 4 bases, the J end by 8 bases, with 17 bases between. Per the germline V gene, CDR1 is SNHLY and CDR2 is FYNNEI. The CDR3 is CASSVLGPGTEKLFF. The CDR3 DNA reads as TGTGCCAGCAGTGTATTGGGTCCTGGGACGGAAAAACTGTTTTTT.

This clonotype turned up a few times. The J gene is TRBJ2-1, the V gene TRBV20-1; TRBD2 matches at 8 bases. Germline-derived CDR1 and CDR2 are DFQATT and SNEGSKA (reference sequence). With 4 bases clipped from V and 8 bases from J, the junction kept 10 bases outside the gene matches. The CDR3 spans 14 residues. CDR3 DNA sequence: TGCAGTGCTACAACTAGCGGCCCAGGCGATGAGCAGTTCTTC. Protein product: CSATTSGPGDEQFF.

This clonotype has more than one count but fewer than ten. The V and J genes are TRBV6-5 and TRBJ2-6; 9 bases agree with TRBD1. V lost 7 bases and J lost 2; bases outside the gene matches: 9. The CDR3 runs 17 residues. Germline CDR1 is MNHEY and CDR2 is SVGAGI. The CDR3 sequence is CASNKGQGYAGANVLTF. CDR3 DNA sequence: TGTGCCAGCAACAAGGGACAGGGCTACGCTGGGGCCAACGTCCTGACTTTC.

This clonotype has more than one count but fewer than ten. The J gene is TRBJ2-2, the V gene TRBV6-1; TRBD2 agrees at 16 bases. Germline loops: CDR1 MNHNS, CDR2 SASEGT. The CDR3 runs 17 residues. With 6 bases clipped from V and 5 bases from J, the junction kept 6 bases outside the gene matches. CDR3: CASSPGLAGGLTGELFF. In DNA form, the CDR3 reads TGTGCCAGCAGCCCGGGACTAGCGGGAGGGCTGACCGGGGAGCTGTTTTTT.

At least ten counts were recorded for this clonotype. V gene TRBV29-1 combines with J gene TRBJ1-1; tentative D call: TRBD1 (5 bases). The CDR3 spans 13 residues. From germline, CDR1 is SQVTM and CDR2 ANQGSEA. Deletions cut 4 bases from V and 8 bases from J, with 17 bases between. The CDR3 is CSVVWGTWTEAFF. The CDR3 DNA is TGCAGCGTTGTATGGGGTACTTGGACAGAAGCTTTCTTT.

The chain uses TRBV24-1 and TRBJ2-3, with D uncertain. The V and J ends lost 3 bases and 6 bases respectively, with 6 bases between them. CDR3 length equals 12 residues. Germline V gene sequence: CDR1 KGHDR, CDR2 SFDVKD. As DNA, the CDR3 is TGTGCCACCAGTGATGAGGCCGATACGCAGTATTTT. It codes for CATSDEADTQYF.

CDR3 nucleotides: TGTGCCAGCAGCATAGGACCGACACCCCTCCACTTT. Protein product: CASSIGPTPLHF. V is TRBV7-9 and J is TRBJ1-6, with D uncertain. The CDR3 sequence is 12 residues long. V was shortened by 5 bases and J by 11 bases, with 10 bases between the two germline ends. Germline CDR1 reads SEHNR; CDR2 reads FQNEAQ (reference sequence).

This clonotype was observed at least ten times. The chain employs TRBV6-6 and TRBJ1-5, with D maybe TRBD1 (5 bases). Deletions cut 0 bases from V and 1 base from J, with 10 bases between. The CDR3 sequence is 16 residues long. The V gene's germline CDR1 is MNHNY and CDR2 SVGAGI (reference sequence). The CDR3 region is CASSYSRGLSNQPQHF. The CDR3 DNA reads as TGTGCCAGCAGTTACTCAAGGGGACTGAGCAATCAGCCCCAGCATTTT.

The rearrangement uses TRBV3-1 and TRBJ2-1, with 10 bases that match TRBD2. From germline, CDR1 is LGHDT and CDR2 YNNKEL (reference sequence). The CDR3 is 14 amino acids. Losses at the gene ends were 2 bases for V and 10 bases for J; bases not matched to a gene: 5. DNA of the CDR3: TGTGCCAGCAGCCAACCGGGACTAGCGCGAGAGCAGTTCTTC. Amino acids: CASSQPGLAREQFF.

The sample holds many counts of this clonotype. The rearrangement joins TRBV5-1 to TRBJ1-1; unclear D gene. Germline CDR1 SGHRS, CDR2 YFSETQ. The length of the CDR3 is 14 residues. V gave up 4 bases and J gave up 1 base, with 11 bases separating them. The CDR3 region has the DNA TGCGCCAGCAGCGTCACGACCCCGAACACTGAAGCTTTCTTT. It yields the protein CASSVTTPNTEAFF.

The V call is TRBV3-1, the J call TRBJ2-4; D is possibly TRBD2 (5 bases). CDR1 and CDR2 from the germline V gene are LGHDT and YNNKEL (reference sequence). Trimming shortened V by 0 bases and J by 0 bases, and 9 bases separated the two germline ends. The CDR3 contains 16 residues. The CDR3 is CASSQEGELAKNIQYF. The CDR3 DNA reads as TGTGCCAGCAGCCAAGAGGGAGAACTAGCCAAAAACATTCAGTACTTC.

This clonotype came up a few times. The rearrangement uses TRBV25-1 and TRBJ2-6, with unresolved D. This CDR3 comprises 15 residues. Trimming took off 1 base at V and 4 bases at J, with 8 bases between the two ends. Germline V CDR1 and CDR2: MGHDK, SYGVNS. Written as DNA, the CDR3 is TGTGCCAGCAGTGAATGGCAGAACGGGGCCAACGTCCTGACTTTC. Encoded protein: CASSEWQNGANVLTF.

The chain uses TRBV27 and TRBJ2-7; D is perhaps TRBD1 or TRBD2 (5 bases each). The CDR3 sequence is 14 residues long. The V gene lost 6 bases and the J gene lost 6 bases, with 18 bases spanning the gap. The germline V gene has CDR1 MNHEY and CDR2 SMNVEV (reference sequence). CDR3 nucleotide sequence: TGTGCCAGCAGGTTTGGTGGGGGTGCCTCCGAGCAGTACTTC. This codes for CASRFGGGASEQYF.

In its sample, this clonotype was seen many times. The chain combines TRBV29-1 with TRBJ1-1; possible D gene TRBD1, 6 bases. The germline V gene has CDR1 SQVTM and CDR2 ANQGSEA. The V end lost 8 bases, the J end lost 8 bases, and 6 bases lay between the germline ends. CDR3 length equals 8 residues. This CDR3 reads CSTGEAFF. For the CDR3, the DNA is TGCAGCACAGGGGAAGCTTTCTTT.

This chain joins TRBV5-1 and TRBJ2-1; 11 nucleotides match TRBD2. CDR1 and CDR2 from the germline V gene are SGHRS and YFSETQ. Trimming removed 0 bases from V and 2 bases from J; junction bases left unmatched: 7. This CDR3 comprises 18 residues. The CDR3 is CASSLELAGGRTYNEQFF. Written as DNA, the CDR3 is TGCGCCAGCAGCTTGGAGCTAGCGGGAGGTCGAACCTACAATGAGCAGTTCTTC.

The gene calls are TRBV7-8 and TRBJ2-1; D may be TRBD2 (6 bases). The V and J ends lost 1 base and 0 bases respectively, with 19 bases between them. The CDR3 length is 19 residues. Germline V lookup: CDR1 SGHVS, CDR2 FQNEAQ. The CDR3 here is CASSLGTAGWDGSYNEQFF. CDR3 coding DNA: TGTGCCAGCAGCTTAGGTACAGCGGGCTGGGACGGCTCCTACAATGAGCAGTTCTTC.

This clonotype was found a few times. The chain recombines TRBV6-5 with TRBJ1-1, with TRBD1 as a possible D gene (5 bases). In germline, CDR1 is MNHEY, CDR2 SVGAGI. The CDR3 has 15 residues. The germline V and J ends were trimmed by 2 bases and 5 bases, with 15 bases remaining between them. The CDR3 nucleotides are TGTGCCAGCAGTTACACTGTGGGGCCGGAAACTGAAGCTTTCTTT. As protein: CASSYTVGPETEAFF.

The rearrangement uses TRBV10-3 and TRBJ2-5; the D gene could be TRBD1 or TRBD2 (5 bases each). Germline CDR1 ENHRY, CDR2 SYGVKD. Trimming removed 6 bases from V and 2 bases from J, with 13 bases in between. The CDR3 extends over 14 amino acids. This chain's CDR3 is CAISFTGPQETQYF. For the CDR3, the DNA is TGTGCCATCAGCTTTACGGGGCCTCAAGAGACCCAGTACTTC.